This is a list of T cell receptor beta chains from one sample in a study of T cell responses to AZD1222 COVID-19 vaccine. Measured with immunoSEQ multiplex PCR; TCRdb has only the in-frame clones, and not every one. The table lists approximately 84,000 clones, over 75% of them singletons. Sequences were derived from peripheral blood, sampled 28 days after the second AZD1222 dose. The receptors originated from an adult who received the AZD1222 COVID-19 vaccine. The CDR3 runs from the conserved cysteine through the conserved F or W. Each record gives: clone size, J gene, D gene, V gene, CDR3 DNA, CDR3 protein. D genes are given only for firm matches. Expanded clones are given a class, and other clones once, few, many or no size at all.

abundance: few
j_gene: TRBJ2-7
d_gene: TRBD2
v_gene: TRBV6-5
CDR3nt: TGTGCCAGCAGGGAGGGGACTAGCGGGAGCTACGAGCAGTACTTC
CDR3aa: CASREGTSGSYEQYF

abundance: .
j_gene: TRBJ2-7
d_gene: .
v_gene: TRBV19
CDR3nt: TGTGCCAGTAGTAACGGACAGTTTTCAAGCCACGAGCAGTACTTC
CDR3aa: CASSNGQFSSHEQYF

abundance: .
j_gene: TRBJ2-7
d_gene: .
v_gene: TRBV6-6
CDR3nt: TGTGCCAGCAGCCCTAGGAGCATGGGGCCCTACGAGCAGTACTTC
CDR3aa: CASSPRSMGPYEQYF

abundance: .
j_gene: TRBJ2-7
d_gene: .
v_gene: TRBV7-9
CDR3nt: TGTGCCAGCAGCTTAGGAGGGGCGGTCTCCTACGAGCAGTACTTC
CDR3aa: CASSLGGAVSYEQYF

abundance: .
j_gene: TRBJ2-3
d_gene: TRBD2
v_gene: TRBV2
CDR3nt: TGTGCCAGCAGCCCTTTACGGGAGGGCCGAGATACGCAGTATTTT
CDR3aa: CASSPLREGRDTQYF

abundance: .
j_gene: TRBJ1-5
d_gene: TRBD1
v_gene: TRBV7-2
CDR3nt: TGTGCCAGCAGTTTGGACAGGGGCAATCAGCCCCAGCATTTT
CDR3aa: CASSLDRGNQPQHF

abundance: .
j_gene: TRBJ1-1
d_gene: .
v_gene: TRBV18
CDR3nt: TGTGCCAGCTCACAGGGGTCTGGTGAAGCTTTCTTT
CDR3aa: CASSQGSGEAFF

abundance: .
j_gene: TRBJ1-1
d_gene: .
v_gene: TRBV24-1
CDR3nt: TGTGCCACCAGTGATGACAGGAACACTGAAGCTTTCTTT
CDR3aa: CATSDDRNTEAFF

abundance: .
j_gene: TRBJ2-7
d_gene: TRBD2
v_gene: TRBV14
CDR3nt: TGTGCCAGCAGCCAAGACTTTCTTAGCGGGGGAACCTACGAGCAGTACTTC
CDR3aa: CASSQDFLSGGTYEQYF

abundance: .
j_gene: TRBJ1-1
d_gene: .
v_gene: TRBV30
CDR3nt: TGTGCCCTGTTGTGGGGGGTGAACACTGAAGCTTTCTTT
CDR3aa: CALLWGVNTEAFF

abundance: .
j_gene: TRBJ2-7
d_gene: .
v_gene: TRBV2
CDR3nt: TGTGCCAGCAGAACTAATGGACTAACCTACGAGCAGTACTTC
CDR3aa: CASRTNGLTYEQYF

abundance: .
j_gene: TRBJ2-3
d_gene: TRBD2
v_gene: TRBV5-1
CDR3nt: TGCGCCAGCAGCTTGGGACTAGCGGGAGGTACGCAGTATTTT
CDR3aa: CASSLGLAGGTQYF

abundance: .
j_gene: TRBJ1-6
d_gene: .
v_gene: TRBV6-1
CDR3nt: TGTGCCAGCAGTGAACAGGCCTCGTGGGGAAATTCACCCCTCCACTTT
CDR3aa: CASSEQASWGNSPLHF

abundance: .
j_gene: TRBJ1-5
d_gene: .
v_gene: TRBV6-4
CDR3nt: TGTGCCAGCAGTGTAGGGAGCAATCAGCCCCAGCATTTT
CDR3aa: CASSVGSNQPQHF

abundance: .
j_gene: TRBJ2-2
d_gene: .
v_gene: TRBV13
CDR3nt: TGTGCCAGCAGCCTAGGTGGGGACACCGGGGAGCTGTTTTTT
CDR3aa: CASSLGGDTGELFF

abundance: .
j_gene: TRBJ1-6
d_gene: TRBD1
v_gene: TRBV6-5
CDR3nt: TGTGCCAGCAGGACCGGGACAGCTAATTCACCCCTCCACTTT
CDR3aa: CASRTGTANSPLHF

abundance: .
j_gene: TRBJ2-1
d_gene: .
v_gene: TRBV6-4
CDR3nt: TGTGCCAGCAGTGACCGACGGGAGAGTGAGCAGTTCTTC
CDR3aa: CASSDRRESEQFF

abundance: .
j_gene: TRBJ1-3
d_gene: TRBD1
v_gene: TRBV9
CDR3nt: TGTGCCAGCAGCGTAGGAACAGGGGTCGGAAACACCATATATTTT
CDR3aa: CASSVGTGVGNTIYF

abundance: .
j_gene: TRBJ2-1
d_gene: .
v_gene: TRBV10-1
CDR3nt: TGCGCCAGCAGTGAGTTCTCTCCCCTTTACAATGAGCAGTTCTTC
CDR3aa: CASSEFSPLYNEQFF

abundance: .
j_gene: TRBJ2-2
d_gene: .
v_gene: TRBV5-1
CDR3nt: TGCGCCAGCAGAATGGCTGACACCGGGGAGCTGTTTTTT
CDR3aa: CASRMADTGELFF

abundance: .
j_gene: TRBJ2-2
d_gene: TRBD2
v_gene: TRBV7-3
CDR3nt: TGTGCCAGCAGCCCCCGGTCGGGGGGGACCGGGGAGCTGTTTTTT
CDR3aa: CASSPRSGGTGELFF

abundance: .
j_gene: TRBJ1-4
d_gene: .
v_gene: TRBV12-1
CDR3nt: TGTGCCAGCAGCCCCTCAGGGCCCACGACTGAAAAACTGTTTTTT
CDR3aa: CASSPSGPTTEKLFF

abundance: .
j_gene: TRBJ1-1
d_gene: .
v_gene: TRBV24-1
CDR3nt: TGTGCCACCCGACAGGATGCCAGCACTGAAGCTTTCTTT
CDR3aa: CATRQDASTEAFF

abundance: .
j_gene: TRBJ1-6
d_gene: .
v_gene: TRBV6-5
CDR3nt: TGTGCCAGCAGTTGGGAGGCAGTCTATAATTCACCCCTCCACTTT
CDR3aa: CASSWEAVYNSPLHF

abundance: once
j_gene: TRBJ1-1
d_gene: .
v_gene: TRBV9
CDR3nt: TGTGCCAGCAGTGGTTCGGGGGGTACTGAAGCTTTCTTT
CDR3aa: CASSGSGGTEAFF

abundance: .
j_gene: TRBJ2-7
d_gene: TRBD1
v_gene: TRBV6-2/TRBV6-3
CDR3nt: TGTGCCAGCAGTTACGCCCCGGGACAGGGAAGTCGGGACGAGCAGTACTTC
CDR3aa: CASSYAPGQGSRDEQYF

abundance: .
j_gene: TRBJ1-4
d_gene: TRBD1
v_gene: TRBV7-2
CDR3nt: TGTGCCAGCAGCATGAATTCCCAGGGGGTGGGTGAAAAACTGTTTTTT
CDR3aa: CASSMNSQGVGEKLFF

abundance: .
j_gene: TRBJ2-5
d_gene: .
v_gene: TRBV7-9
CDR3nt: TGTGCCAGCAGCCGGGATAGGGGCCAAGAGACCCAGTACTTC
CDR3aa: CASSRDRGQETQYF

abundance: .
j_gene: TRBJ2-1
d_gene: .
v_gene: TRBV4-1
CDR3nt: TGCGCCAGCAGCCAAGACGGGGGACTCACCTACAATGAGCAGTTCTTC
CDR3aa: CASSQDGGLTYNEQFF

abundance: once
j_gene: TRBJ2-5
d_gene: .
v_gene: TRBV5-1
CDR3nt: TGCGCCAGCAGCTTGGATGGAGGGATGAAGACCCAGTACTTC
CDR3aa: CASSLDGGMKTQYF

abundance: .
j_gene: TRBJ2-5
d_gene: .
v_gene: TRBV14
CDR3nt: TGTGCCAGCAGCCAATTTTTTCAAGAGACCCAGTACTTC
CDR3aa: CASSQFFQETQYF

abundance: .
j_gene: TRBJ2-7
d_gene: .
v_gene: TRBV19
CDR3nt: TGTGCCAGTAGTATGGGAACCTTCACCGAGCAGTACTTC
CDR3aa: CASSMGTFTEQYF

abundance: few
j_gene: TRBJ1-4
d_gene: TRBD1
v_gene: TRBV3-1/TRBV3-2
CDR3nt: TGTGCCAGCAATCCCGGGACAGGGGCTGAAAAACTGTTTTTT
CDR3aa: CASNPGTGAEKLFF

abundance: .
j_gene: TRBJ2-2
d_gene: .
v_gene: TRBV29-1
CDR3nt: TGCAGCGTTGCGGGAGCCGTCGGGGAGCTGTTTTTT
CDR3aa: CSVAGAVGELFF

abundance: .
j_gene: TRBJ1-1
d_gene: .
v_gene: TRBV6-5
CDR3nt: TGTGCCAGCAAAAACGGGGCTCGGGGGTCTGAAGCTTTCTTT
CDR3aa: CASKNGARGSEAFF

abundance: .
j_gene: TRBJ2-4
d_gene: TRBD2
v_gene: TRBV4-2
CDR3nt: TGTGCCAGCAGCCTACTAGCGGGAGGGGAAAACATTCAGTACTTC
CDR3aa: CASSLLAGGENIQYF

abundance: .
j_gene: TRBJ2-7
d_gene: TRBD1
v_gene: TRBV5-1
CDR3nt: TGCGCCAGCAGCTTGGATCCCAGGGGGTACTACGAGCAGTACTTC
CDR3aa: CASSLDPRGYYEQYF

abundance: .
j_gene: TRBJ1-2
d_gene: .
v_gene: TRBV5-6
CDR3nt: TGTGCCAGCAGCTTGCCCCGGGGGGACCTCTATGGCTACACCTTC
CDR3aa: CASSLPRGDLYGYTF

abundance: .
j_gene: TRBJ2-7
d_gene: .
v_gene: TRBV20-1
CDR3nt: TGCAGTGCTAGTGACCTAGGGCAAATAAGTTACGAGCAGTACTTC
CDR3aa: CSASDLGQISYEQYF

abundance: .
j_gene: TRBJ2-7
d_gene: TRBD1
v_gene: TRBV5-6
CDR3nt: TGTGCCAGCAGCTGGGACAGGGGGACGGTGGAGCAGTACTTC
CDR3aa: CASSWDRGTVEQYF

abundance: .
j_gene: TRBJ2-3
d_gene: TRBD1
v_gene: TRBV19
CDR3nt: TGTGCCAGTAGTCCGCGGGACAGGTCCACAGATACGCAGTATTTT
CDR3aa: CASSPRDRSTDTQYF

abundance: .
j_gene: TRBJ2-2
d_gene: .
v_gene: TRBV24-1
CDR3nt: TGTGCCACCAGTGGAAGTAAGGAGGTCGGGGAGCTGTTTTTT
CDR3aa: CATSGSKEVGELFF

abundance: .
j_gene: TRBJ1-2
d_gene: .
v_gene: TRBV7-2
CDR3nt: TGTGCCAGCAGCTTAGACACTAACTATGGCTACACCTTC
CDR3aa: CASSLDTNYGYTF

abundance: few
j_gene: TRBJ1-1
d_gene: TRBD1
v_gene: TRBV13
CDR3nt: TGTGCCAGCAGATCGAGAGGGGGCCTGAACACTGAAGCTTTCTTT
CDR3aa: CASRSRGGLNTEAFF

abundance: .
j_gene: TRBJ2-3
d_gene: .
v_gene: TRBV2
CDR3nt: TGTGCCATTAATTGGGCCTTCACAGATACGCAGTATTTT
CDR3aa: CAINWAFTDTQYF

abundance: few
j_gene: TRBJ2-1
d_gene: .
v_gene: TRBV6-4
CDR3nt: TGTGCCAGCAGTGAGAGAATCGAAGCCGATGAGCAGTTCTTC
CDR3aa: CASSERIEADEQFF

abundance: .
j_gene: TRBJ1-5
d_gene: .
v_gene: TRBV2
CDR3nt: TGTGCCAGCAGTGAGATGGGGTTGAAAAATCAGCCCCAGCATTTT
CDR3aa: CASSEMGLKNQPQHF

abundance: .
j_gene: TRBJ2-2
d_gene: .
v_gene: TRBV10-3
CDR3nt: TGTGCCATCAGTGACGGACTAGGGGGCACCGGGGAGCTGTTTTTT
CDR3aa: CAISDGLGGTGELFF

abundance: .
j_gene: TRBJ2-5
d_gene: .
v_gene: TRBV7-2
CDR3nt: TGTGCCAGCAGCTTACAAGAGACCCAGTACTTC
CDR3aa: CASSLQETQYF

abundance: .
j_gene: TRBJ2-7
d_gene: TRBD2
v_gene: TRBV27
CDR3nt: TGTGCCAGCAGTTTAGGGTTAGCGGGGACTTCCGAGCAGTACTTC
CDR3aa: CASSLGLAGTSEQYF

abundance: .
j_gene: TRBJ1-1
d_gene: .
v_gene: TRBV5-1
CDR3nt: TGCGCCAGCATTCCAGGAGCTTTCTTT
CDR3aa: CASIPGAFF

abundance: .
j_gene: TRBJ2-1
d_gene: .
v_gene: TRBV3-1/TRBV3-2
CDR3nt: TGTGCCACCAAAGGGGTGGGAGCGGAGGAGCAGTTCTTC
CDR3aa: CATKGVGAEEQFF